This is a list of T cell receptor beta chains from one sample in a study of T cell responses to AZD1222 COVID-19 vaccine. Libraries were prepared by immunoSEQ multiplex PCR; TCRdb keeps only in-frame clonotypes and omits some of them. The sample gives some 120,000 clones, 80% to 95% of which show up once; around 8.2% is in the top ten. The material sequenced was peripheral blood, taken 28 days after the second AZD1222 dose. All receptors come from an adult who received the AZD1222 COVID-19 vaccine. CDR3s include the opening cysteine and the closing phenylalanine or tryptophan. A D gene is named only where the DNA matches it firmly. Clone size, where shown, is once, few, many, or a class for clones that have expanded.

j_call	cdr3_length	v_call	d_call	clone_size	cdr3_nt	cdr3_aa
TRBJ1-4	13	TRBV27	-	-	TGTGCCAGCAGTACTGGGACGCAATTTGAACTGTTTTTT	CASSTGTQFELFF
TRBJ2-3	12	TRBV18	-	-	TGTGCCAGCTCACCACCAGTTGATACGCAGTATTTT	CASSPPVDTQYF
TRBJ1-1	13	TRBV5-1	-	-	TGCGCCAGCAGCTTCCAGACGAACACTGAAGCTTTCTTT	CASSFQTNTEAFF
TRBJ1-6	15	TRBV4-1	TRBD1	-	TGCGCCAGCAGCTCCTACAGGGGGCAAGATTCACCCCTCCACTTT	CASSSYRGQDSPLHF
TRBJ1-1	13	TRBV11-2	-	-	TGTGCCAGCAGCTTCGAGGTGAACACTGAAGCTTTCTTT	CASSFEVNTEAFF
TRBJ2-4	13	TRBV12-3/TRBV12-4	-	-	TGTGCCAGCAGTTGGCGGGACCGGGACATTCAGTACTTC	CASSWRDRDIQYF
TRBJ1-1	14	TRBV27	TRBD1	-	TGTGCCAGCTGGGACTCGGGACAGGGGGCACGAGCTTTCTTT	CASWDSGQGARAFF
TRBJ1-1	15	TRBV29-1	TRBD1	-	TGCAGCGTGTCCGGGACAGGGGGCCGGGTGACCGAAGCTTTCTTT	CSVSGTGGRVTEAFF
TRBJ2-7	15	TRBV18	TRBD2	-	TGTGCCAGCACACCAATAGCGGGAGGGCAGGGCGAGCAGTACTTC	CASTPIAGGQGEQYF
TRBJ2-5	13	TRBV7-9	TRBD1	few	TGTGCCAGCAGCTCTAACAGGGGAGAGACCCAGTACTTC	CASSSNRGETQYF
TRBJ2-3	15	TRBV11-1	TRBD2	-	TGTGCCAGCAGCGCGGGACTAACTAGCACAGATACGCAGTATTTT	CASSAGLTSTDTQYF
TRBJ2-7	16	TRBV5-1	TRBD2	-	TGCGCCAGCAGCTATGAACCGGGACTAGCGAGCTACGAGCAGTACTTC	CASSYEPGLASYEQYF
TRBJ1-5	12	TRBV11-2	-	-	TGTGCCAGCAGCCAGGTAAATCAGCCCCAGCATTTT	CASSQVNQPQHF
TRBJ2-1	15	TRBV5-5	TRBD2	once	TGTGCCAGCCCTCAAGCGGGGGGCAACTACAATGAGCAGTTCTTC	CASPQAGGNYNEQFF
TRBJ1-2	16	TRBV7-2	TRBD1	once	TGTGCCAGCAGCCACCCTGGCGCAGGGGGCGCCTATGGCTACACCTTC	CASSHPGAGGAYGYTF
TRBJ2-7	14	TRBV7-8	-	once	TGTGCCAGCAGCTTCTCAGGGATCTCCTACGAGCAGTACTTC	CASSFSGISYEQYF
TRBJ2-7	15	TRBV5-1	-	-	TGCGCCAGCAGCTTCAGCCTCAGACAGAGGTACGAGCAGTACTTC	CASSFSLRQRYEQYF
TRBJ1-1	14	TRBV28	-	-	TGTGCCAGCAGTTTGAGGGGTTTGAACACTGAAGCTTTCTTT	CASSLRGLNTEAFF
TRBJ2-7	14	TRBV28	TRBD1	-	TGTGCCAGCAGTTTCGGGGGGACAGGGGGCGAGCAGTACTTC	CASSFGGTGGEQYF
TRBJ1-3	17	TRBV11-2	-	-	TGTGCCAGCAGCTATGGGGGAGGGAGGATCTCTGGAAACACCATATATTTT	CASSYGGGRISGNTIYF
TRBJ1-2	15	TRBV7-8	TRBD1	-	TGTGCCAGCAGCTTAGAGACAGGGGCGGAGTATGGCTACACCTTC	CASSLETGAEYGYTF
TRBJ2-3	16	TRBV7-9	TRBD1	-	TGTGCCAGCAGCTCCCCGACAGGGAAGGTCACAGATACGCAGTATTTT	CASSSPTGKVTDTQYF
TRBJ1-4	15	TRBV10-2	-	-	TGCGCCAGCACCCGGGGGCCCGCAACTAATGAAAAACTGTTTTTT	CASTRGPATNEKLFF
TRBJ2-3	18	TRBV5-1	-	-	TGCGCCAGCAGCCCCTACCCAACAGAGACCACGAACACAGATACGCAGTATTTT	CASSPYPTETTNTDTQYF
TRBJ1-1	13	TRBV28	-	-	TGTGCCAGCAATACGAGACCCGGCACTGAAGCTTTCTTT	CASNTRPGTEAFF
TRBJ1-2	11	TRBV18	-	-	TGTGCCAGCTCACCTTCTTATGGCTACACCTTC	CASSPSYGYTF
TRBJ2-2	13	TRBV5-4	-	-	TGTGCCAGCAGCCCTCCCGGGACCGGGGAGCTGTTTTTT	CASSPPGTGELFF
TRBJ1-1	13	TRBV12-3/TRBV12-4	-	-	TGTGCCAGCAGTTCGAACTTGAACACTGAAGCTTTCTTT	CASSSNLNTEAFF
TRBJ1-3	16	TRBV18	-	once	TGTGCCAGCTCACCGGGGGCGACTGACTCTGGAAACACCATATATTTT	CASSPGATDSGNTIYF
TRBJ1-1	14	TRBV9	-	-	TGTGCCAGCAGCGTAGGATCGGTAGGCACTGAAGCTTTCTTT	CASSVGSVGTEAFF
TRBJ1-1	14	TRBV6-5	-	-	TGTGCCAGCAGTACGCCGGGACTAGGGTTTGAAGCTTTCTTT	CASSTPGLGFEAFF
TRBJ1-1	13	TRBV3-1/TRBV3-2	-	-	TGTGCCAGCAGCCAAGGGGGGAACACTGAAGCTTTCTTT	CASSQGGNTEAFF
TRBJ2-7	14	TRBV18	-	few	TGTGCCAGCTCACCAGGGGGAAGGGGCTACGAGCAGTACTTC	CASSPGGRGYEQYF
TRBJ2-2	13	TRBV27	-	-	TGTGCCACCAGACTAGCGAACACCGGGGAGCTGTTTTTT	CATRLANTGELFF
TRBJ2-2	14	TRBV6-4	-	-	TGTGCCAGCAGTGACTCGACAGACACCGGGGAGCTGTTTTTT	CASSDSTDTGELFF
TRBJ1-2	14	TRBV7-9	-	-	TGTGCCAGCAGCTTAGTTCACAGCCTTAGCGGCTACACCTTC	CASSLVHSLSGYTF
TRBJ2-3	15	TRBV5-5	-	-	TGTGCCAGCAGCAGGCCCCAAGGGGCCACAGATACGCAGTATTTT	CASSRPQGATDTQYF
TRBJ1-2	16	TRBV14	TRBD1	-	TGTGCCAGCAGCTTCCGGGACAGGGGGCGAGTAGGTGGCTACACCTTC	CASSFRDRGRVGGYTF
TRBJ1-2	16	TRBV19	TRBD1	once	TGTGCCAGTATTCCGGACAGGGCGTCCACCGGTTATGGCTACACCTTC	CASIPDRASTGYGYTF
TRBJ1-5	14	TRBV6-5	TRBD1	-	TGTGCCAGCTGGGACAGGGGAGGGAATCAGCCCCAGCATTTT	CASWDRGGNQPQHF
TRBJ1-2	14	TRBV28	TRBD1	-	TGTGCCAGCAGTCTCCTGGGACAGGGGGCGGGCTACACCTTC	CASSLLGQGAGYTF
TRBJ2-7	15	TRBV9	TRBD2	-	TGTGCCAGCAGCACTTTAGCGGGGGGGCGGTACGAGCAGTACTTC	CASSTLAGGRYEQYF
TRBJ2-3	18	TRBV4-2	TRBD1	-	TGTGCCAGCAGCCAACACTTAGGACAGGGATTCGGGACAGATACGCAGTATTTT	CASSQHLGQGFGTDTQYF
TRBJ1-5	13	TRBV18	-	-	TGTGCCAGCTCAGACAGCCTCAATCAGCCCCAGCATTTT	CASSDSLNQPQHF
TRBJ1-1	17	TRBV19	TRBD1	-	TGTGCCAGTAGTAATATCGGGACAGGGGTTTTTCGCACTGAAGCTTTCTTT	CASSNIGTGVFRTEAFF
TRBJ1-6	14	TRBV20-1	-	-	TGCAGTGCTAGTTACGTCCCCTATAATTCACCCCTCCACTTT	CSASYVPYNSPLHF
TRBJ2-1	14	TRBV6-5	TRBD2	-	TGTGCCAGCAGACTAGCGGACTCCTACAATGAGCAGTTCTTC	CASRLADSYNEQFF
TRBJ2-1	16	TRBV10-3	-	-	TGTGCCATCAGTGAGATGACTAGTGGGGGCGGAGGTGAGCAGTTCTTC	CAISEMTSGGGGEQFF
TRBJ1-5	17	TRBV2	-	-	TGTGCCAGCAGTGCCGGGGGCGGCAGGGTTAGCAATCAGCCCCAGCATTTT	CASSAGGGRVSNQPQHF
TRBJ1-4	14	TRBV5-1	-	-	TGCGCCAGCAGTTTGAGGGATAGTAATGAAAAACTGTTTTTT	CASSLRDSNEKLFF
TRBJ2-7	12	TRBV29-1	TRBD2	-	TGCAGCGTTGAAGGGCGGGGGTACGAGCAGTACTTC	CSVEGRGYEQYF
TRBJ1-4	14	TRBV5-5	-	-	TGTGCCAGCAGCGGGGGAGGGTCGGGTGAAAAACTGTTTTTT	CASSGGGSGEKLFF
TRBJ1-5	19	TRBV10-2	TRBD1	once	TGCGCCAGCAGTGAGTTTGGGGGACAGGGGGCGCTGGGCAATCAGCCCCAGCATTTT	CASSEFGGQGALGNQPQHF